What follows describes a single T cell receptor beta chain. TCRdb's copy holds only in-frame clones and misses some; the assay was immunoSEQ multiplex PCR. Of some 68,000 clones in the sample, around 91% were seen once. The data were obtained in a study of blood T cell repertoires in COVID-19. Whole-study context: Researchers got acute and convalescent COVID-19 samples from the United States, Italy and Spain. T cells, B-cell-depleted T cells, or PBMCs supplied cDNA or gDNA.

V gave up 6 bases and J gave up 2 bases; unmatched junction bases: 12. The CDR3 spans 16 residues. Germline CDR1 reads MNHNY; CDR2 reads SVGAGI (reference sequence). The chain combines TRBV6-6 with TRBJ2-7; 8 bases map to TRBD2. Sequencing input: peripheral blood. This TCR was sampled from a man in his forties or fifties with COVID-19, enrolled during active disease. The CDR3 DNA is TGTGCCAGCAGCCGGGGGGGAGGGCGCGGCCCCTACGAGCAGTACTTC. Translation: CASSRGGGRGPYEQYF.